One and the same sample provided the 2 T cell receptor beta chains below, sequenced in a study of shared T cell receptors in the human thymus. The repertoire was sequenced with immunoSEQ multiplex PCR; TCRdb's copy has only in-frame clones and lacks some. The data contain about 730,000 clones, 75% to 90% of them singletons. This sample was shared with a second study, whose subject was human thymus T cells.

The specimen was thymocytes. All receptors derive from a girl in the first two years of life with a congenital heart defect.

V usage is TRBV29-1 and J usage is TRBJ1-1; the D gene is possibly TRBD1 (5 bases). V was clipped by 7 bases and J by 0 bases, with 12 bases between them. This CDR3 comprises 13 residues. The V gene's germline CDR1 is SQVTM and CDR2 ANQGSEA. CDR3 loop: CSEYGQMNTEAFF. The DNA of the CDR3 is TGCAGCGAGTATGGACAAATGAACACTGAAGCTTTCTTT.

This chain connects TRBV5-6 to TRBJ2-7; 8 positions agree with TRBD1. The CDR3 is 15 amino acids. Germline loops: CDR1 SGHDT, CDR2 YYEEEE. The J segment lost 1 base and the V segment lost 2 bases, leaving 5 bases of the junction unmatched. In DNA, the CDR3 is TGTGCCAGCAGCTTCGCGGGACAGGAATCCTACGAGCAGTACTTC. It is translated as CASSFAGQESYEQYF. Full variable domain (remainder filled in from reference TRBV5-6 and TRBJ2-7): DAGVTQSPTHLIKTRGQQVTLRCSPKSGHDTVSWYQQALGQGPQFIFQYYEEEERQRGNFPDRFSGHQFPNYSSELNVNALLLGDSALYLCASSFAGQESYEQYFGPGTRLTVT.